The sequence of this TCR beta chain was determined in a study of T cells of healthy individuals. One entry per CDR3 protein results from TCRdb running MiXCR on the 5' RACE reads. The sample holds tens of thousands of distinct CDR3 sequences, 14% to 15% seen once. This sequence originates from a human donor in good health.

The CDR3 DNA sequence: TGTGCCAGCAGCGTAGGGTTACGTGCAGAGACCCAGTACTTC. Protein: CASSVGLRAETQYF. V and J are TRBV9 and TRBJ2-5; unclear D gene. Germline V CDR1 and CDR2: SGDLS, YYNGEE. The length of the CDR3 is 14 residues. The germline V and J ends were trimmed by 0 bases and 4 bases, with 10 bases remaining between them.